One and the same sample provided the 16 T cell receptor beta chains below, sequenced in a study of blood T cell repertoires in COVID-19. Here immunoSEQ multiplex PCR was the method, and the copy in TCRdb shows in-frame clones only, minus some. The sample lists 130,000 to 150,000 clones; about nine tenths were seen once. The sequencing input was peripheral blood. The receptor set was obtained from a man in his fifties with active or convalescent COVID-19.

The chain combines TRBV28 with TRBJ1-2; D gene uncertain. Deletions cut 5 bases from V and 7 bases from J, with 17 bases between. The CDR3 sequence is 14 residues long. Germline assignment: CDR1 MDHEN and CDR2 SYDVKM. CDR3 sequence: CASSAGFGLSGYTF. CDR3 nucleotides: TGTGCCAGCAGTGCGGGATTTGGCCTCTCTGGCTACACCTTC.

The chain employs TRBV20-1 and TRBJ1-5; perhaps TRBD1 as D (5 bases). This CDR3 spans 13 amino acids. Germline lookup yields CDR1 DFQATT and CDR2 SNEGSKA (reference sequence). V was cut by 3 bases and J by 2 bases, with 8 bases left in between. In DNA, the CDR3 is TGCAGTGCTAGTCCGACAGGCAATCAGCCCCAGCATTTT. Translating gives CSASPTGNQPQHF.

The chain uses TRBV25-1 and TRBJ1-1, with 9 bases identical to TRBD1. This CDR3 comprises 15 residues. After removal of 8 bases from V and 3 bases from J, the junction contained 10 bases not matched to a gene. The germline V gene encodes CDR1 MGHDK and CDR2 SYGVNS. The CDR3 spells CASRRNRGLDTEAFF. The CDR3 DNA sequence: TGTGCCAGCCGAAGAAACAGGGGGCTCGACACTGAAGCTTTCTTT.

J is TRBJ1-2 and V is TRBV7-8; D perhaps matches TRBD1 (6 bases). In germline, CDR1 is SGHVS, CDR2 FQNEAQ. Trimming cost V 0 bases and J 8 bases, with 16 bases left between them. The CDR3 is made up of 15 amino acids. The CDR3 here is CASSLALVQGKGYTF. The CDR3 nucleotides are TGTGCCAGCAGCTTAGCGCTAGTACAGGGAAAGGGCTACACCTTC.

This clone is a singleton in its sample. The chain recombines TRBV27 with TRBJ2-4, with 7 positions matching TRBD2. Losses at the gene ends were 7 bases for V and 6 bases for J; bases not matched to a gene: 9. Germline-derived CDR1 and CDR2 are MNHEY and SMNVEV (reference sequence). The CDR3 runs 14 residues. This CDR3 reads CASTPPGLVNIQYF. CDR3 DNA sequence: TGTGCCAGCACCCCGCCCGGACTAGTAAACATTCAGTACTTC.

The V and J genes are TRBV10-1 and TRBJ1-5; D not certain. This CDR3 is built from 17 residues. V gave up 3 bases and J gave up 2 bases, with 17 bases separating them. Germline loops: CDR1 WNHNN, CDR2 SYGVQD (reference sequence). The CDR3: CASSEGGQKTGNQPQHF. The CDR3 DNA reads as TGCGCCAGCAGTGAAGGCGGGCAGAAAACAGGCAATCAGCCCCAGCATTTT.

This chain uses TRBV2 with TRBJ2-2; D might be TRBD2 (5 bases). There are 14 residues in the CDR3. Germline V gene lookup returns CDR1 SNHLY and CDR2 FYNNEI. With 0 bases removed from V and 6 bases from J, the gap between germline ends came to 8 bases. The CDR3 spells CASSEALAAGELFF. CDR3 DNA sequence: TGTGCCAGCAGTGAAGCGCTAGCTGCCGGGGAGCTGTTTTTT.

V is TRBV5-1 and J is TRBJ2-2, with D possibly TRBD1 on 6 matching bases. Trimming took 7 bases from V and 0 from J, leaving 13 bases between them. CDR3 size: 15 residues. The germline V gene encodes CDR1 SGHRS and CDR2 YFSETQ. The DNA of the CDR3 is TGCGCCAGCCGGCCGGGACAACCGAACACCGGGGAGCTGTTTTTT. This encodes CASRPGQPNTGELFF.

This clone was detected once. V usage is TRBV10-3 and J usage is TRBJ2-7; 7 bases line up with TRBD2. This CDR3 has 13 residues. Per the germline V gene, CDR1 is ENHRY and CDR2 is SYGVKD. The junction had 1 base not matched to a gene; V was cut back by 5 bases and J by 0 bases. The CDR3 DNA sequence: TGTGCCATCAGTCGGACTAGCTCCTACGAGCAGTACTTC. The encoded protein is CAISRTSSYEQYF.

The chain uses TRBV6-6 and TRBJ2-3; possible D gene TRBD2, 6 bases. Trimming removed 2 bases at V and 2 bases at J, with 8 bases between. Germline lookup yields CDR1 MNHNY and CDR2 SVGAGI (reference sequence). The CDR3 loop spans 14 amino acids. The CDR3 bases are TGTGCCAGCAGTTACGGGGACTTCACAGATACGCAGTATTTT. Protein product: CASSYGDFTDTQYF.

The CDR3 loop reads CASSQDGRRTVAFF. CDR3 nucleotide sequence: TGTGCCAGCAGCCAAGATGGGAGGCGGACCGTAGCTTTCTTT. V usage is TRBV3-1 (or the pseudogene TRBV3-2) and J usage is TRBJ1-1; D is uncertain. The CDR3 runs 14 residues. From germline, CDR1 is LGHDT and CDR2 YNNKEL (reference sequence). Trimming took off 0 bases at V and 10 bases at J, with 15 bases between the two ends.

V usage is TRBV18 and J usage is TRBJ2-7; D might be TRBD1 (5 bases). Trimming shortened V by 3 bases and J by 5 bases, and 17 bases separated the two germline ends. The length of the CDR3 is 15 residues. CDR1 is KGHSH and CDR2 is LQKENI in the germline V gene. CDR3 nucleotide sequence: TGTGCCAGCTCACCCTCCTGGCAGGGTTCGGACGAGCAGTACTTC. This encodes CASSPSWQGSDEQYF.

The chain combines TRBV6-5 with TRBJ2-5; TRBD2 matches at 7 bases. The V gene's germline CDR1 is MNHEY and CDR2 SVGAGI. The V and J ends lost 7 bases and 5 bases, in that order; junction bases with no gene match: 13. The CDR3 runs 15 residues. The CDR3 spells CASKFLLASRETQYF. CDR3 bases: TGTGCCAGCAAATTTCTACTAGCGTCGAGGGAGACCCAGTACTTC.

This clone came up a few times. The gene calls are TRBV5-6 and TRBJ2-7, with unresolved D. The ends were cut back, 3 bases at V and 4 bases at J, with 11 bases in the middle. The CDR3 has 13 amino acids. Germline CDR1 SGHDT, CDR2 YYEEEE. The CDR3 region has the DNA TGTGCCAGCAGCTCCTATATAGCATACGAGCAGTACTTC. This gives the protein CASSSYIAYEQYF.

Concerning this clone: Other DNA sequences from this sample encode an identical CDR3 as well. V usage is TRBV5-6 and J usage is TRBJ1-3, with D unresolved. The V and J ends lost 4 bases and 4 bases respectively, with 12 bases between them. This CDR3 has 14 amino acids. CDR1 and CDR2 from the germline V gene are SGHDT and YYEEEE. In DNA form, the CDR3 reads TGTGCCAGCAGCCTGCGAGGGTCCGGAAACACCATATATTTT. It translates to CASSLRGSGNTIYF.

The chain recombines TRBV4-1 with TRBJ2-7; 13 positions match TRBD2. V was clipped by 2 bases and J by 2 bases; unmatched bases: 3. This CDR3 is built from 16 residues. Germline assignment: CDR1 MGHRA and CDR2 YSYEKL. CDR3 in amino acids: CASSQPTSGRAYEQYF. The CDR3 DNA reads TGCGCCAGCAGCCAACCCACTAGCGGGAGGGCCTACGAGCAGTACTTC.